This T cell receptor beta chain was captured by sequencing in a study of pediatric ulcerative colitis. Concerning this clone itself: Its matching antigen is unknown.

Libraries were prepared by immunoSEQ multiplex PCR; TCRdb keeps only in-frame clonotypes and omits some of them. In the table there are about 17,000 clones, roughly 70% of which are singletons. From germline, CDR1 is LGHNT and CDR2 FRNRAP. Trimming shortened V by 3 bases and J by 9 bases, and 20 bases separated the two germline ends. The CDR3 has 16 residues. Study-wide results and limits: Blood-rectal clonal overlap within each person was significantly higher in ulcerative colitis patients than controls. Two rectal clonotypes were found only in ulcerative colitis patients, all of them. Acute severe colitis showed lower rectal diversity from clonal expansions. Blood samples from a couple of patients yielded substantially fewer templates and were excluded from blood-rectal overlap analysis.

During colonoscopy, one to two rectal pinch biopsies were collected. The chain couples TRBV12-5 to TRBJ1-4; D is unclear. Sequenced: gut tissue. The sequence was collected from a girl aged 10-17 years with moderate ulcerative colitis. The CDR3 here is CASGFFPGPAPKKLFF. The CDR3 DNA reads as TGTGCTAGTGGTTTTTTTCCCGGGCCTGCCCCCAAAAAACTGTTTTTT.